The T cell receptor beta chain under discussion was sequenced for a study of cytomegalovirus exposure and HLA in healthy donors. Worth noting for this clone: Its antigen is unknown.

13 Jbeta primers and 60 Vbeta primers were used for the PCR. TCRdb keeps only in-frame clones here, not all; method: immunoSEQ multiplex PCR. The data show around 180,000 clones, with 75% to 85% seen just once and roughly 1.5% held by the top ten. The CDR3 runs 15 residues. The V gene's germline CDR1 is LNHDA and CDR2 SQIVND (reference sequence). Trimming took off 2 bases at V and 7 bases at J, with 14 bases between the two ends. Study findings and constraints: With further analysis later on, most CMV-associated TCR beta chains appeared HLA-restricted.

The chain links TRBV19 to TRBJ1-4; D perhaps matches TRBD1 (5 bases). The source material was PBMCs. This TCR derives from a woman aged 50 to 60 in good health and CMV-seronegative. CDR3 amino acids: CASSIRGLPGEKLFF. CDR3 coding DNA: TGTGCCAGTAGTATAAGGGGACTCCCGGGTGAAAAACTGTTTTTT. Full variable domain (missing parts from reference TRBV19 and TRBJ1-4): DGGITQSPKYLFRKEGQNVTLSCEQNLNHDAMYWYRQDPGQGLRLIYYSQIVNDFQKGDIAEGYSVSREKKESFPLTVTSAQKNPTAFYLCASSIRGLPGEKLFFGSGTQLSVL.